The sequence of this T cell receptor beta chain was determined in a study of T cell responses to AZD1222 COVID-19 vaccine. Profiling relied on immunoSEQ multiplex PCR, and the TCRdb table lists in-frame clones only, not all of them. The table lists about 120,000 clones, approximately 85% of them singletons. With respect to this clone: Its specificity is unknown.

The CDR3 has 17 amino acids. V was shortened by 1 base and J by 2 bases, with 13 bases between the two germline ends. Per germline, CDR1 SGHNT and CDR2 YYREEE (reference sequence). Study-level results: Two AZD1222 administrations were followed by greater Spike-specific TCR breadth and depth. Baseline seropositives among AZD1222 recipients totaled only five to seven.

This sequence was found in an adult in good health. The sample was peripheral blood, taken on day 0 of MenACWY control vaccination. This sequence joins TRBV5-4 and TRBJ2-6; no reliable D call. The CDR3 region is CASSLLGSKAGANVLTF. The CDR3 DNA follows: TGTGCCAGCAGCTTGTTGGGGTCTAAAGCTGGGGCCAACGTCCTGACTTTC.